This entry lists 8 T cell receptor beta chains sequenced from one sample in a study of cytomegalovirus exposure and HLA in healthy donors. The study ran its PCR with 60 Vbeta and 13 Jbeta primers. Some clones are missing from TCRdb's copy, which holds only in-frame ones; the method was immunoSEQ multiplex PCR. The sample records about 200,000 clones, roughly 80% being singletons. Sequences were obtained from PBMCs. Every receptor here comes from a woman aged 18-29 years in good health and CMV-seronegative.

This rearrangement joins TRBV28 to TRBJ1-2; the D gene is possibly TRBD1 (5 bases). The V gene lost 1 base and the J gene lost 8 bases, with 11 bases spanning the gap. Germline V gene lookup returns CDR1 MDHEN and CDR2 SYDVKM. The CDR3 has 13 residues. The CDR3 sequence is CASSLFSGQGYTF. The CDR3 DNA reads as TGTGCCAGCAGTTTATTTTCAGGGCAAGGCTACACCTTC.

The chain carries TRBV7-9 and TRBJ2-3, with 7 positions matching TRBD2. The trim removed 0 bases at V and 1 base at J, leaving 7 bases unmatched. Germline CDR1 is SEHNR and CDR2 is FQNEAQ (reference sequence). The CDR3 extends over 17 amino acids. The CDR3 reads CASSLAQVLAGTDTQYF. Written as DNA, the CDR3 is TGTGCCAGCAGCTTAGCTCAGGTGCTAGCGGGCACAGATACGCAGTATTTT.

The chain combines TRBV7-2 with TRBJ1-2; TRBD1 aligns across 8 bases. Per the germline V gene, CDR1 is SGHTA and CDR2 is FQGNSA. The trim removed 8 bases at V and 4 bases at J, leaving 15 bases unmatched. This CDR3 comprises 16 residues. CDR3: CASSGQGEGSAYGYTF. The CDR3 DNA reads as TGTGCCAGCTCCGGACAGGGTGAAGGGAGTGCCTATGGCTACACCTTC.

The V and J genes are TRBV7-2 and TRBJ1-1; D remains ambiguous. This CDR3 is built from 14 residues. Trimming left V 4 bases short and J 1 base short, with 10 bases between. CDR1 and CDR2 from the germline V gene are SGHTA and FQGNSA. CDR3: CASSYDTENTEAFF. Written as DNA, the CDR3 is TGTGCCAGCAGCTATGACACCGAGAACACTGAAGCTTTCTTT.

In nucleotides, the CDR3 is TGTGCCAGCAGCTCAAACCGGGAAGAGAGCACAGATACGCAGTATTTT. This codes for CASSSNREESTDTQYF. The genes are TRBV5-4 and TRBJ2-3, with D perhaps matching TRBD2 (5 bases). Per germline, CDR1 SGHNT and CDR2 YYREEE (reference sequence). Trimming took off 3 bases at V and 0 bases at J, with 14 bases between the two ends. The CDR3 totals 16 residues. Full variable domain (missing parts from reference TRBV5-4 and TRBJ2-3): ETGVTQSPTHLIKTRGQQVTLRCSSQSGHNTVSWYQQALGQGPQFIFQYYREEENGRGNFPPRFSGLQFPNYSSELNVNALELDDSALYLCASSSNREESTDTQYFGPGTRLTVL.

The chain is built from TRBV10-1 and TRBJ2-3; weak D call: TRBD2 (5 bases). Looked up from germline, CDR1 is WNHNN and CDR2 is SYGVQD (reference sequence). The CDR3 spans 12 residues. The V end lost 8 bases, the J end lost 3 bases, and 9 bases lay between the germline ends. CDR3 nucleotide sequence: TGCGCCAGCTCCGGGGAGACAGATACGCAGTATTTT. This gives the protein CASSGETDTQYF.

The chain employs TRBV28 and TRBJ2-1, with 8 positions matching TRBD2. The germline gives CDR1 MDHEN, CDR2 SYDVKM. The CDR3 spans 14 residues. Trimming removed 8 bases from V and 6 bases from J; junction bases left unmatched: 9. CDR3 amino acids: CASRGTSRGNEQFF. The CDR3 nucleotides are TGTGCCAGCCGCGGGACTAGTCGGGGCAATGAGCAGTTCTTC. Full variable domain (rest looked up from reference TRBV28 and TRBJ2-1): DVKVTQSSRYLVKRTGEKVFLECVQDMDHENMFWYRQDPGLGLRLIYFSYDVKMKEKGDIPEGYSVSREKKERFSLILESASTNQTSMYLCASRGTSRGNEQFFGPGTRLTVL.

The gene calls are TRBV5-1 and TRBJ2-1; D gene unclear. This CDR3 is built from 14 residues. V was clipped by 5 bases and J by 3 bases, with 12 bases between them. The germline CDR1 and CDR2 sequences are SGHRS and YFSETQ. The CDR3 is CASSTDPDYNEQFF. The DNA for the CDR3 is TGCGCCAGCAGTACAGACCCGGACTACAATGAGCAGTTCTTC.